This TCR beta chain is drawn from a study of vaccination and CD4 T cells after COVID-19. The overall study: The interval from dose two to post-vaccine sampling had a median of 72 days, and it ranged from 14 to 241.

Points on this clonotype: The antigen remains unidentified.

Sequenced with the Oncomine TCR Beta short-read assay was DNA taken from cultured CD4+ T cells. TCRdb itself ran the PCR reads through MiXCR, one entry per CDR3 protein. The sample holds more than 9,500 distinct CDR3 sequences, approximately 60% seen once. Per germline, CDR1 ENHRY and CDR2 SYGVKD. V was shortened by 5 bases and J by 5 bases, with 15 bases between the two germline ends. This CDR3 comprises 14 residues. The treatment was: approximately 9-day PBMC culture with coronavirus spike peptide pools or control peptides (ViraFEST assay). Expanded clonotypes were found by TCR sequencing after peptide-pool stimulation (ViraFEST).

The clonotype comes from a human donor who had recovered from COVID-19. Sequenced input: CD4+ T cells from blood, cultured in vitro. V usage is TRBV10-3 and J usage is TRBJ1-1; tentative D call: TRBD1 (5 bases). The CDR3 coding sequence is TGTGCCATCAGTTCAGGGAAATCGGGAACTGAAGCTTTCTTT. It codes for CAISSGKSGTEAFF.